The 9 T cell receptor beta chains in this list originate from one sample, sequenced in a study of T cell responses to AZD1222 COVID-19 vaccine. Clones were sequenced by immunoSEQ multiplex PCR, and TCRdb holds only the in-frame ones, with some missing. In the table there are 150,000 to 200,000 clones, approximately 93% of which are singletons. The sample here was peripheral blood, taken on day 0 of AZD1222 vaccination. The receptor set was obtained from an adult in good health.

This sequence joins TRBV2 and TRBJ1-1; perhaps TRBD1 as D (6 bases). The V end was cut by 7 bases, the J end by 4 bases, with 13 bases between. Germline loops: CDR1 SNHLY, CDR2 FYNNEI. This CDR3 region has 13 residues. The CDR3 region is CASMSQGITEAFF. The CDR3 DNA reads as TGTGCCAGCATGTCTCAGGGGATCACTGAAGCTTTCTTT.

This chain uses TRBV6-5 with TRBJ2-1; perhaps TRBD1 as D (5 bases). V dropped 6 bases and J dropped 7 bases, with 19 bases sitting between them. Germline V gene data show CDR1 as MNHEY and CDR2 as SVGAGI. The CDR3 length is 15 residues. The CDR3 DNA reads as TGTGCCAGCAGGTACAGGACCACCCGTGGGAATGAGCAGTTCTTC. It yields the protein CASRYRTTRGNEQFF.

This clone showed up just once. V is TRBV24-1 and J is TRBJ1-2; 10 bases line up with TRBD1. Looked up from germline, CDR1 is KGHDR and CDR2 is SFDVKD. V gave up 5 bases and J gave up 2 bases; unmatched junction bases: 4. This CDR3 comprises 15 residues. CDR3 nucleotide sequence: TGTGCCACCAGTGCTCCGGACAGGGGGAACTATGGCTACACCTTC. This codes for CATSAPDRGNYGYTF.

The genes are TRBV10-3 and TRBJ2-1; 11 bases agree with TRBD2. This CDR3 has 15 amino acids. Germline V gene sequence: CDR1 ENHRY, CDR2 SYGVKD. Trimming cost V 6 bases and J 0 bases; bases outside gene matches: 1. CDR3 region: CAIRLAGDSYNEQFF. CDR3 in DNA: TGTGCCATCAGACTAGCGGGGGACTCCTACAATGAGCAGTTCTTC.

This clone was seen more than once but under ten times. This rearrangement joins TRBV4-2 to TRBJ1-2; no definite D call. V was trimmed by 1 base and J by 4 bases, leaving 19 bases between them. The V gene's germline CDR1 is LGHNA and CDR2 YNFKEQ. This CDR3 has 17 amino acids. The DNA of the CDR3 is TGTGCCAGCAGCCAAGGATTACCTAGGGCATTAGGCTATGGCTACACCTTC. This gives the protein CASSQGLPRALGYGYTF.

The chain couples TRBV20-1 to TRBJ1-4; TRBD1 aligns across 7 bases. Germline V gene lookup returns CDR1 DFQATT and CDR2 SNEGSKA (reference sequence). V shed 5 bases, J shed 8 bases, and the junction held 2 bases outside the gene matches. This CDR3 has 11 residues. In DNA, the CDR3 is TGCAGTGCTCCGACAGGGGAAAAACTGTTTTTT. Amino acids: CSAPTGEKLFF.

The rearrangement uses TRBV5-1 and TRBJ1-1; TRBD1 agrees at 9 bases. The CDR3 is made up of 16 amino acids. After removal of 1 base from V and 3 bases from J, the junction contained 7 bases not matched to a gene. CDR1 is SGHRS, CDR2 YFSETQ, per germline. The chain's CDR3 is CASSLSTGGAYTEAFF. The CDR3 DNA reads as TGCGCCAGCAGCTTGAGTACAGGGGGCGCTTACACTGAAGCTTTCTTT.

The CDR3 DNA reads as TGTGCCAGCAGTCCCCAACAGGGGGCATATGAAAAACTGTTTTTT. Protein sequence: CASSPQQGAYEKLFF. This sequence joins TRBV27 and TRBJ1-4; 9 nucleotides agree with TRBD1. V gave up 5 bases and J gave up 6 bases; unmatched junction bases: 7. Looked up from germline, CDR1 is MNHEY and CDR2 is SMNVEV (reference sequence). This CDR3 comprises 15 residues.

The rearrangement links TRBV11-2 to TRBJ1-2; perhaps TRBD1 as D (6 bases). The germline CDR1 and CDR2 sequences are SGHAT and FQNNGV. CDR3 length: 14 amino acids. Trimming left V 1 base short and J 4 bases short, with 10 bases between. CDR3 bases: TGTGCCAGCAGCTTAGGGGGGCTCCTCTATGGCTACACCTTC. It specifies CASSLGGLLYGYTF.